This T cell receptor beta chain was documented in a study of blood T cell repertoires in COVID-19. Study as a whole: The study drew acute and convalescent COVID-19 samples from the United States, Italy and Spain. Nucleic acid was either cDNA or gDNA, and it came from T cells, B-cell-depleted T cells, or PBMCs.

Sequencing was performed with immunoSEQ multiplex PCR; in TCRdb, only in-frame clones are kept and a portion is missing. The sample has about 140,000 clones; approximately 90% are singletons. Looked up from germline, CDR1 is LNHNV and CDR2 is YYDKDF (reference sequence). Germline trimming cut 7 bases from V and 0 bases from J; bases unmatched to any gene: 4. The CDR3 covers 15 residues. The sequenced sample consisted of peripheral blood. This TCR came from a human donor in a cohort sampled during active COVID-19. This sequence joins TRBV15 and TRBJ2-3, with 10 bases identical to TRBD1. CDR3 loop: CATTGTGASTDTQYF. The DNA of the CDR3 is TGTGCCACCACCGGGACAGGGGCTAGCACAGATACGCAGTATTTT.